Listed here is a single T cell receptor (beta chain). The entry originates in a study of blood T cell repertoires in COVID-19. At the level of the study: Sites in the United States, Italy and Spain provided acute and convalescent COVID-19 samples.

Germline V gives CDR1 KGHSH, CDR2 LQKENI. The V and J ends lost 0 bases and 5 bases, in that order; junction bases with no gene match: 5. This CDR3 has 16 amino acids. Generated by immunoSEQ multiplex PCR, the TCRdb table keeps only in-frame clones and is missing some. The sample consists of about 110,000 clones, about 70% of them appearing once. Sequenced input: peripheral blood. The genes are TRBV18 and TRBJ2-5; the match to TRBD2 covers 11 bases. This sequence originates from a human donor with acute or convalescent COVID-19. The donor label of this sample is uncertain. In DNA form, the CDR3 reads TGTGCCAGCTCACCACCGGTAGCGGGGGGGCAGGAGACCCAGTACTTC. Translated: CASSPPVAGGQETQYF.